This entry lists 29 T cell receptor beta chains sequenced from one sample in a study of identical twins. TCRdb reanalysed the 5' RACE reads using MiXCR and keeps one entry per CDR3 protein. Among 500,000 to 600,000 distinct CDR3 sequences, approximately 22% were seen once, and the ten largest hold around 1%. A further study also used this sample, focusing on T cells expressing NK-cell markers.

The specimen was CD4+ T cells sorted from blood. The origin of the receptors is a woman between 18 and 29 years old in good health.

The V and J genes are TRBV2 and TRBJ2-3, with TRBD2 matching over 7 bases. In germline, CDR1 is SNHLY, CDR2 FYNNEI. The CDR3 is made up of 18 amino acids. J gave up 1 base and V 3 bases, and 13 bases lay outside the gene matches. The CDR3 region has the DNA TGTGCCAGCAGTGACCGGCTAGCGGCAAATAGGGGCACAGATACGCAGTATTTT. As protein: CASSDRLAANRGTDTQYF.

This clonotype was counted many times. This chain uses TRBV18 with TRBJ1-2; tentative D call: TRBD1 (5 bases). Germline V gives CDR1 KGHSH, CDR2 LQKENI. This CDR3 is built from 14 residues. V lost 3 bases, J lost 2 bases, and 10 bases lay in between. The CDR3 is CASSPRGSNYGYTF. For the CDR3, the DNA is TGTGCCAGCTCACCTCGGGGGTCAAACTATGGCTACACCTTC.

V is TRBV29-1 and J is TRBJ2-1; D is ambiguous. The CDR3 loop spans 13 amino acids. V was clipped by 6 bases and J by 6 bases, with 15 bases between them. Germline V gives CDR1 SQVTM, CDR2 ANQGSEA. In DNA form, the CDR3 reads TGCAGCGTCTTAAAAACCCGTGGCAATGAGCAGTTCTTC. Protein: CSVLKTRGNEQFF.

This clonotype was detected ten times or more. CDR3 DNA: TGTGCCAGCAGCGTGGGAGGGTGGGGCCAGCTGAACACTGAAGCTTTCTTT. Its protein is CASSVGGWGQLNTEAFF. The V call is TRBV9, the J call TRBJ1-1; the D gene is possibly TRBD1 (5 bases). The CDR3 totals 17 residues. Germline lookup yields CDR1 SGDLS and CDR2 YYNGEE. Trimming left V 2 bases short and J 0 bases short, with 17 bases between.

This clonotype showed up just once. CDR3 sequence reads: CAISREGEYNEQFF. For the CDR3, the DNA is TGTGCCATCAGTCGGGAGGGAGAATACAATGAGCAGTTCTTC. The rearrangement joins TRBV10-3 to TRBJ2-1, with 8 bases that match TRBD2. CDR3 size: 14 residues. Unmatched junction bases numbered 4, after V lost 5 bases and J lost 4 bases. Germline loops: CDR1 ENHRY, CDR2 SYGVKD.

The rearrangement links TRBV20-1 to TRBJ2-2, with 8 bases matching TRBD1. Trimming cost V 0 bases and J 5 bases; bases outside gene matches: 5. This CDR3 is built from 15 residues. The V gene's germline CDR1 is DFQATT and CDR2 SNEGSKA (reference sequence). The CDR3 nucleotides read TGCAGTGCTAGAGACTGGACAGGGTTGACCGGGGAGCTGTTTTTT. Protein product: CSARDWTGLTGELFF.

This clonotype was found a few times. The genes are TRBV15 and TRBJ2-4; D is unclear. Germline CDR1 is LNHNV and CDR2 is YYDKDF (reference sequence). Trimming left V 3 bases short and J 7 bases short, with 16 bases between. The CDR3 is 15 residues long. The CDR3 sequence: CATSSFAGLENIQYF. As DNA, the CDR3 is TGTGCCACCAGCAGTTTCGCAGGTTTAGAGAACATTCAGTACTTC.

This clonotype occurred a few times. The rearrangement uses TRBV5-1 and TRBJ2-7; TRBD1 or TRBD2 may be the D gene (5 bases each). This CDR3 is built from 14 residues. CDR1 and CDR2 from the germline V gene are SGHRS and YFSETQ. Trimming took off 0 bases at V and 4 bases at J, with 11 bases between the two ends. CDR3 nucleotide sequence: TGCGCCAGCAGCTTGGATGGGGGATGGTACGAGCAGTACTTC. It yields the protein CASSLDGGWYEQYF.

The genes are TRBV5-1 and TRBJ2-7, with D perhaps TRBD2 (5 bases). Germline lookup yields CDR1 SGHRS and CDR2 YFSETQ. Trimming took 7 bases from V and 7 from J, leaving 15 bases between them. This CDR3 comprises 12 residues. Here the CDR3 DNA reads TGCGCCAGCTCCCGGCGGGCGGGTGAGCAGTACTTC. Protein sequence: CASSRRAGEQYF.

V is TRBV2 and J is TRBJ1-5; the D is unclear. Germline V gives CDR1 SNHLY, CDR2 FYNNEI. This CDR3 has 14 amino acids. V lost 4 bases, J lost 4 bases, and 11 bases lay in between. CDR3 coding DNA: TGTGCCAGCAGTGGAAGAGCGGCAAATCAGCCCCAGCATTTT. Translated: CASSGRAANQPQHF.

The V call is TRBV3-1, the J call TRBJ2-5, with 14 nucleotides matching TRBD2. The length of the CDR3 is 18 residues. Germline V gene sequence: CDR1 LGHDT, CDR2 YNNKEL (reference sequence). With V trimmed by 4 bases and J by 3 bases, 10 bases remained unmatched. CDR3 residues: CASSLQIPGLAGEETQYF. CDR3 nucleotides: TGTGCCAGCAGCCTGCAAATCCCGGGACTAGCGGGGGAAGAGACCCAGTACTTC.

This chain connects TRBV6-1 to TRBJ1-1; no definite D call. V lost 8 bases and J 1 base, leaving 11 bases between the germline ends. The CDR3 length is 13 residues. The germline CDR1 and CDR2 sequences are MNHNS and SASEGT. CDR3 sequence: CASSMERNTEAFF. In nucleotides, the CDR3 is TGTGCCAGCTCGATGGAGAGGAACACTGAAGCTTTCTTT.

In this sample, this clonotype turned up many times. The chain employs TRBV20-1 and TRBJ1-5; no clear D gene. Per the germline V gene, CDR1 is DFQATT and CDR2 is SNEGSKA (reference sequence). Trimming removed 3 bases from V and 3 bases from J, with 6 bases in between. The CDR3 is 12 residues long. Here the CDR3 DNA reads TGCAGTGCTAGTAGTATCAATCAGCCCCAGCATTTT. Amino acid sequence: CSASSINQPQHF.

In its sample, this clonotype was seen a few times. V is TRBV6-5 and J is TRBJ1-6; D is undetermined. The V gene's germline CDR1 is MNHEY and CDR2 SVGAGI. Trimming left V 7 bases short and J 0 bases short, with 7 bases between. The CDR3 consists of 14 residues. This CDR3 is CASNWSSYNSPLHF. CDR3 bases: TGTGCCAGCAATTGGAGCTCCTATAATTCACCCCTCCACTTT.

The sample holds a few counts of this clonotype. This sequence joins TRBV20-1 and TRBJ1-1; no clear D gene. Trimming took off 6 bases at V and 1 base at J, with 12 bases between the two ends. Germline values: CDR1 DFQATT, CDR2 SNEGSKA (reference sequence). The CDR3 has 13 amino acids. Here the CDR3 reads CSADLLSNTEAFF. The CDR3 DNA sequence: TGCAGTGCCGACTTGCTTTCGAACACTGAAGCTTTCTTT.

The chain combines TRBV28 with TRBJ2-7, with D perhaps given as TRBD1 or TRBD2 (5 bases each). The CDR3 runs 12 residues. Germline CDR1 reads MDHEN; CDR2 reads SYDVKM. CDR3 in amino acids: CVSRDRRSEQYF. For the CDR3, the DNA is TGTGTTAGCCGGGACCGGCGTAGCGAGCAGTACTTC.

The chain joins TRBV25-1 to TRBJ2-1; weak D call: TRBD2 (5 bases). The CDR3 has 14 residues. The germline gives CDR1 MGHDK, CDR2 SYGVNS. The V end was cut by 8 bases, the J end by 3 bases, with 14 bases between. The CDR3 is CASQAGGLYNEQFF. The CDR3 region has the DNA TGTGCCAGCCAGGCTGGCGGACTCTACAATGAGCAGTTCTTC.

The chain employs TRBV6-5 and TRBJ2-3; TRBD1 is a possible D gene (6 bases). V lost 6 bases to trimming and J lost 9 bases, with 13 bases between them. Germline CDR1 and CDR2: MNHEY and SVGAGI. The CDR3 spans 12 residues. The CDR3 reads CASSIRGRTQYF. The CDR3 DNA is TGTGCCAGCAGCATCAGGGGAAGGACGCAGTATTTT.

This clonotype was counted once. The genes are TRBV9 and TRBJ2-1, with D perhaps matching TRBD2 (6 bases). With 4 bases removed from V and 5 bases from J, the gap between germline ends came to 13 bases. CDR3 length equals 14 residues. The V gene's germline CDR1 is SGDLS and CDR2 YYNGEE. The chain's CDR3 is CASSMGTSHNEQFF. The CDR3 DNA is TGTGCCAGCAGCATGGGGACTTCTCACAATGAGCAGTTCTTC.

This clonotype was observed once. This sequence joins TRBV20-1 and TRBJ2-3; D is undetermined. The CDR3 spans 16 residues. The V gene's germline CDR1 is DFQATT and CDR2 SNEGSKA (reference sequence). V lost 2 bases to trimming and J lost 5 bases, with 20 bases between them. CDR3 region: CSARPTGRHRGDTQYF. CDR3 DNA sequence: TGCAGTGCTAGACCAACCGGACGTCACCGAGGAGATACGCAGTATTTT.

The chain joins TRBV11-2 to TRBJ2-6; no clear D. CDR3 length: 16 residues. CDR1 is SGHAT, CDR2 FQNNGV, per germline. The V gene lost 2 bases and the J gene lost 2 bases, with 10 bases spanning the gap. CDR3 sequence reads: CASSLLGVTGANVLTF. CDR3 nucleotides: TGTGCCAGCAGCTTACTCGGAGTGACTGGGGCCAACGTCCTGACTTTC.

In this sample, this clonotype turned up a few times. The V and J genes are TRBV20-1 and TRBJ2-7, with 11 positions matching TRBD2. Germline V gene lookup returns CDR1 DFQATT and CDR2 SNEGSKA (reference sequence). Trimming removed 6 bases from V and 3 bases from J; junction bases left unmatched: 7. The CDR3 has 14 residues. The CDR3 here is CSAVGTSGNYEQYF. DNA of the CDR3: TGCAGTGCCGTCGGGACTAGCGGCAACTACGAGCAGTACTTC.

This clonotype occurred many times. The chain links TRBV10-3 to TRBJ2-7, with a possible D match to TRBD1 (6 bases). The CDR3 runs to 14 residues. V was pared by 0 bases and J by 3 bases, with 9 bases between. CDR1 is ENHRY, CDR2 SYGVKD, per germline. The CDR3 nucleotides are TGTGCCATCAGTGAGTCGAAAGGGGGCTACGAGCAGTACTTC. Translated: CAISESKGGYEQYF.

V usage is TRBV10-3 and J usage is TRBJ2-3, with TRBD2 matching 9 bases. CDR1 and CDR2 from the germline V gene are ENHRY and SYGVKD. The CDR3 runs to 14 residues. Trimming at V came to 8 bases and at J to 4 bases, leaving 7 bases not matched to a gene. The CDR3 region has the DNA TGTGCCATCGCCGCGGGAGGGGATGCAGATACGCAGTATTTT. It translates to CAIAAGGDADTQYF.

This clonotype was observed a few times. DNA of the CDR3: TGCAGTGCTAGGAACGTATATGGCTACACCTTC. It yields the protein CSARNVYGYTF. The chain uses TRBV20-1 and TRBJ1-2; D is undetermined. Germline lookup yields CDR1 DFQATT and CDR2 SNEGSKA (reference sequence). The V and J ends lost 3 bases and 5 bases respectively, with 7 bases between them. CDR3 size: 11 residues.

This clonotype appeared a few times. V usage is TRBV29-1 and J usage is TRBJ2-3; 9 bases agree with TRBD2. CDR1 SQVTM and CDR2 ANQGSEA come from the germline V gene. Germline trimming cut 6 bases from V and 10 bases from J; bases unmatched to any gene: 14. CDR3 length: 14 residues. CDR3: CSVDRRRGGQAQYF. The DNA for the CDR3 is TGCAGCGTCGACCGGAGGCGGGGGGGTCAAGCGCAGTATTTT.

A few counts support this clonotype. This sequence joins TRBV7-2 and TRBJ2-1; D may match TRBD1 or TRBD2 (5 bases each). The CDR3 sequence is 16 residues long. Germline-derived CDR1 and CDR2 are SGHTA and FQGNSA. V lost 5 bases to trimming and J lost 3 bases, with 17 bases between them. CDR3 loop: CASSPHGGTLYNEQFF. The CDR3 DNA is TGTGCCAGCAGCCCCCACGGTGGGACCCTCTACAATGAGCAGTTCTTC.

This sequence joins TRBV7-6 and TRBJ2-7; 11 bases are a match to TRBD1. The CDR3 loop spans 14 amino acids. With V trimmed by 7 bases and J by 7 bases, 9 bases remained unmatched. Germline values: CDR1 SGHVS, CDR2 FNYEAQ. CDR3 protein: CASTSGQGAREQYF. DNA of the CDR3: TGTGCCAGCACCAGCGGACAGGGGGCGCGAGAGCAGTACTTC.

The table lists this clonotype with a few counts. V is TRBV6-1 and J is TRBJ1-5; 9 bases match TRBD1. The germline gives CDR1 MNHNS, CDR2 SASEGT. Losses at the gene ends were 6 bases for V and 9 bases for J; bases not matched to a gene: 12. The CDR3 runs to 15 residues. In DNA, the CDR3 is TGTGCCAGCAGCCGCACAGGGGGCCGAATCGGGCCCCAGCATTTT. Translating gives CASSRTGGRIGPQHF.